The TCR beta chain under discussion was sequenced for a study of blood T cell repertoires in COVID-19. Trimming at V came to 3 bases and at J to 4 bases, leaving 4 bases not matched to a gene. The CDR3 sequence is 15 residues long. Germline values: CDR1 WNHNN, CDR2 SYGVQD (reference sequence). The method was immunoSEQ multiplex PCR; TCRdb's version includes in-frame clones alone and lacks a portion of them. The repertoire holds around 220,000 clones, with less than 90% as singletons. The clonotype comes from a woman aged 40-49 years who had recovered from COVID-19. This chain joins TRBV10-1 and TRBJ2-1; 9 bases match TRBD2. The material sequenced was PBMCs or T cells enriched from blood (not recorded which). The CDR3 region has the DNA TGCGCCAGCAGTGAAGGACTAGCGAGTTACAATGAGCAGTTCTTC. Translated: CASSEGLASYNEQFF.